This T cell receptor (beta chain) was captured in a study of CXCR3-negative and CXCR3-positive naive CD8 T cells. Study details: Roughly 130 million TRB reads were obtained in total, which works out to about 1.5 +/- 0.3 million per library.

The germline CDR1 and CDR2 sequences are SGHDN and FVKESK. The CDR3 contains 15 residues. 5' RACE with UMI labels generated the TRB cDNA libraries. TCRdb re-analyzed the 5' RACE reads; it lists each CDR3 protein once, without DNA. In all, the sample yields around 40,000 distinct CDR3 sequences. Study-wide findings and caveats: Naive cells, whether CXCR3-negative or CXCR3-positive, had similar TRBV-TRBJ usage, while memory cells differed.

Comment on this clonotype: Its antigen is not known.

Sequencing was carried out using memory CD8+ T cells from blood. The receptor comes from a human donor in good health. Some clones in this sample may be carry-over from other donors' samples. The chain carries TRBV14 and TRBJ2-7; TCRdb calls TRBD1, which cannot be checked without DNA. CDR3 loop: CASSHWDRGSYEQYF.